This T cell receptor beta chain was identified in a study of cytomegalovirus exposure and HLA in healthy donors. Study context: Among the approximately 400 donors who were genotyped, around 77% fell in the genetic ancestry cluster that is associated with self-reported Caucasian donors. Study outcomes and limitations: Donors belonging to an Asian-associated ancestry cluster reportedly showed fewer N-insertions in productive TCRs than the approximately 680-donor mean, according to what a later analysis found. When a later analysis compared HLA-associated TCR beta chains with equally common others, the HLA-associated chains turned out to be more clonally expanded and to have lower generation probabilities. There were some V segments, including TRBV6-2 and TRBV6-3, excluded as indistinguishable.

A remark on this clone: What it recognizes is unknown.

A multiplex PCR was run with 60 Vbeta primers and 13 Jbeta primers. Profiled with immunoSEQ multiplex PCR; TCRdb holds only in-frame clones, not every one. The table lists about 130,000 clones, about 80% of them singletons. CDR1 and CDR2 (germline): SGHRS, YFSETQ. The V and J ends lost 1 base and 7 bases, in that order; junction bases with no gene match: 9. The CDR3 extends over 16 amino acids. The TCR originated in a human donor in good health. The V call is TRBV5-1, the J call TRBJ2-2; TRBD1 aligns across 8 bases. The sample comprised PBMCs. The CDR3 sequence is CASSLLSGGLNGELFF. The CDR3 DNA follows: TGCGCCAGCAGCTTGCTCTCAGGGGGCCTGAACGGGGAGCTGTTTTTT.